Below are 25 T cell receptor beta chains sequenced from a single sample in a study of T cells in Graves' hyperthyroidism and ophthalmopathy. Researchers amplified the TCR beta CDR3 regions from RNA transcripts. The HTBI primer set was used in a first-round RT-PCR of the TCR CDR3. TCRdb reprocessed the multiplex PCR reads via MiXCR and lists one record per CDR3 protein. The sample consists of roughly 380,000 distinct CDR3 sequences, 11% to 15% of them appearing once. Material for sequencing was blood. These receptors came from a woman aged 60 to 75 with Graves' hyperthyroidism.

This clonotype was seen ten or more times. This chain joins TRBV18 and TRBJ2-7; D gene uncertain. V was shortened by 1 base and J by 4 bases, with 5 bases between the two germline ends. The V gene's germline CDR1 is KGHSH and CDR2 LQKENI. There are 12 residues in the CDR3. CDR3 region: CASSPRAYEQYF. CDR3 bases: TGTGCCAGCTCACCACGGGCATACGAGCAGTACTTC.

This chain joins TRBV11-3 and TRBJ2-3; possibly TRBD2 for D (5 bases). V was pared by 1 base and J by 2 bases, with 10 bases between. The CDR3 consists of 15 residues. CDR1 is SGHNT and CDR2 is YENEEA in the germline V gene. CDR3 region: CASSLGTGFTDTQYF. CDR3 sequence (DNA): TGTGCCAGCAGCTTAGGGACGGGATTCACAGATACGCAGTATTTT.

The chain is built from TRBV19 and TRBJ2-1; weak D call: TRBD2 (6 bases). Looked up from germline, CDR1 is LNHDA and CDR2 is SQIVND (reference sequence). CDR3 size: 14 residues. Trimming shortened V by 7 bases and J by 6 bases, and 16 bases separated the two germline ends. CDR3 sequence (DNA): TGTGCCAGTAAGGGACGGGAGTGGCCCAATGAGCAGTTCTTC. Its translation: CASKGREWPNEQFF.

This clonotype was counted ten times or more. V usage is TRBV5-1 and J usage is TRBJ2-5; 8 nucleotides match TRBD2. The ends lost 0 bases at V and 9 bases at J; junction bases unmatched: 7. This CDR3 region has 14 residues. CDR1 is SGHRS, CDR2 YFSETQ, per germline. CDR3 amino acids: CASSLVPIGGAQYF. The CDR3 DNA follows: TGCGCCAGCAGCTTGGTACCGATCGGGGGGGCCCAGTACTTC.

This clonotype was counted only a few times. The J gene is TRBJ2-1, the V gene TRBV5-1; D is perhaps TRBD1 (5 bases). Trimming took off 0 bases at V and 3 bases at J, with 10 bases between the two ends. CDR1 and CDR2 from the germline V gene are SGHRS and YFSETQ. This CDR3 is built from 15 residues. This CDR3 is CASSLEQGFYNEQFF. The DNA for the CDR3 is TGCGCCAGCAGCTTGGAGCAGGGCTTCTACAATGAGCAGTTCTTC. The full variable domain, with the rest looked up from reference TRBV5-1 and TRBJ2-1, is KAGVTQTPRYLIKTRGQQVTLSCSPISGHRSVSWYQQTPGQGLQFLFEYFSETQRNKGNFPGRFSGRQFSNSRSEMNVSTLELGDSALYLCASSLEQGFYNEQFFGPGTRLTVL.

This clonotype was seen just once. The V gene is TRBV7-9, the J gene TRBJ2-2, with TRBD2 identical over 8 bases. The CDR3 covers 16 residues. Germline values: CDR1 SEHNR, CDR2 FQNEAQ (reference sequence). Germline trimming cut 2 bases from V and 6 bases from J; bases unmatched to any gene: 8. This chain's CDR3 is CASSLQERELAGELFF. CDR3 DNA: TGTGCCAGCAGCTTACAGGAGCGGGAGTTAGCCGGGGAGCTGTTTTTT.

This clonotype was recorded many times. The genes are TRBV10-3 and TRBJ2-7; tentative D call: TRBD1 (6 bases). Germline values: CDR1 ENHRY, CDR2 SYGVKD. The CDR3 totals 13 residues. V gave up 3 bases and J gave up 6 bases, with 12 bases separating them. The CDR3 reads CAISDRGTSEQYF. Here the CDR3 DNA reads TGTGCCATCAGTGATAGGGGGACATCCGAGCAGTACTTC.

This clonotype has at least ten counts. The chain links TRBV12-3 or TRBV12-4 to TRBJ2-7; D may be TRBD2 (6 bases). Trimming shortened V by 6 bases and J by 3 bases, and 12 bases separated the two germline ends. The CDR3 runs 13 residues. The CDR3 protein is CASRWDSDYEQYF. In nucleotides, the CDR3 is TGTGCCAGCAGATGGGACTCGGACTACGAGCAGTACTTC.

This clonotype was counted many times. J is TRBJ1-1 and V is TRBV28, with a possible D match to TRBD1 (6 bases). Germline lookup yields CDR1 MDHEN and CDR2 SYDVKM. There are 12 residues in the CDR3. V lost 3 bases and J 9 bases, leaving 11 bases between the germline ends. The CDR3 DNA follows: TGTGCCAGCAGTTTTCGGGGGGCAAAAGCTTTCTTT. Encoded protein: CASSFRGAKAFF.

Remarks on this clonotype: A much larger clone is a single base away; this may be a read error. The chain has TRBV27 and TRBJ2-7, with a tentative D call TRBD1 (6 bases). The germline V gene has CDR1 MNHEY and CDR2 SMNVEV (reference sequence). The CDR3 covers 19 residues. The V and J ends lost 3 bases and 2 bases respectively, with 26 bases between them. Here the CDR3 reads CASSFLGARGPPFPYEQYF. For the CDR3, the DNA is TGTGCCAGCAGTTTCTTAGGGGCCAGGGGCCCTCCTTTTCCCTACGAGCAGTACTTC.

This clonotype was observed many times. The CDR3 reads CASSPPGLPSGIQYF. In nucleotides, the CDR3 is TGTGCCAGCAGCCCCCCGGGCCTTCCTTCGGGCATTCAGTACTTC. This sequence joins TRBV11-2 and TRBJ2-4, with D hard to call. Germline V gene data show CDR1 as SGHAT and CDR2 as FQNNGV. This CDR3 contains 15 residues. V dropped 5 bases and J dropped 9 bases, with 20 bases sitting between them.

The chain employs TRBV18 and TRBJ1-4; D is unclear. V was clipped by 5 bases and J by 3 bases, with 7 bases between them. The CDR3 runs 13 residues. CDR1 is KGHSH and CDR2 is LQKENI in the germline V gene. For the CDR3, the DNA is TGTGCCAGCTCAACCCGGGCTAATGAAAAACTGTTTTTT. Its protein product is CASSTRANEKLFF.

In this sample, this clonotype turned up a few times. For the CDR3, the DNA is TGTGCCAGCAGCGTAGGGGGACAGGGCTTAGTTGAGCAGTTCTTC. This gives the protein CASSVGGQGLVEQFF. V and J are TRBV9 and TRBJ2-1; 9 nucleotides align to TRBD1. CDR3 length: 15 amino acids. CDR1 and CDR2 (germline): SGDLS, YYNGEE. Germline trimming cut 0 bases from V and 9 bases from J; bases unmatched to any gene: 7.

This clonotype appeared a few times. A much larger clone lies one base from this, so it may be a read error. The rearrangement links TRBV28 to TRBJ2-3; D is undetermined. Germline V gene sequence: CDR1 MDHEN, CDR2 SYDVKM. Deletions cut 9 bases from V and 1 base from J, with 14 bases between. The CDR3 is 14 residues long. CDR3 in DNA: TGTGCCAGTCTTTCCGCCTCTCGCACAGATACGCAGTATTTT. Translating it yields CASLSASRTDTQYF.

A few counts support this clonotype. The chain joins TRBV28 to TRBJ1-5; possible D gene TRBD1, 5 bases. The CDR3 is 12 amino acids. Trimming pared 10 bases from V and 7 bases from J, leaving 14 bases between. Germline loops: CDR1 MDHEN, CDR2 SYDVKM. The chain's CDR3 is CANGRVWQPQHF. CDR3 bases: TGTGCCAACGGCAGGGTTTGGCAGCCCCAGCATTTT.

V and J are TRBV14 and TRBJ2-3; D unclear. The V end lost 4 bases, the J end lost 0 bases, and 11 bases lay between the germline ends. Germline-derived CDR1 and CDR2 are SGHDN and FVKESK. This CDR3 region has 15 residues. The CDR3 here is CASSPRLTSTDTQYF. The CDR3 DNA follows: TGTGCCAGCAGCCCCCGACTGACTAGCACAGATACGCAGTATTTT.

At least ten counts were recorded for this clonotype. The gene calls are TRBV2 and TRBJ1-2; perhaps TRBD1 as D (5 bases). Germline CDR1 and CDR2: SNHLY and FYNNEI. V lost 8 bases and J lost 4, with 17 bases in between. The CDR3 contains 14 residues. In DNA form, the CDR3 reads TGTGCCAGCCGAAGGGACCGCGGGTTCTATGGCTACACCTTC. Translation gives CASRRDRGFYGYTF.

This clonotype appeared a few times. The chain uses TRBV4-1 and TRBJ2-5; D gene uncertain. This CDR3 contains 12 residues. Looked up from germline, CDR1 is MGHRA and CDR2 is YSYEKL. V lost 0 bases and J 7 bases, leaving 6 bases between the germline ends. The DNA of the CDR3 is TGCGCCAGCAGCCAAGATCTGGCGACCCAGTACTTC. Protein: CASSQDLATQYF.

The table lists this clonotype with a few counts. The chain recombines TRBV28 with TRBJ1-3; no definite D call. CDR1 is MDHEN, CDR2 SYDVKM, per germline. The CDR3 loop spans 14 amino acids. Trimming removed 3 bases from V and 0 bases from J, with 6 bases in between. Here the CDR3 DNA reads TGTGCCAGCAGTTTGAGTTACTCTGGAAACACCATATATTTT. Its translation: CASSLSYSGNTIYF.

There are many counts of this clonotype. The chain carries TRBV3-1 and TRBJ2-7, with D maybe TRBD1 (6 bases). The CDR3 length is 16 residues. Trimming took 3 bases from V and 0 from J, leaving 15 bases between them. Germline CDR1 LGHDT, CDR2 YNNKEL (reference sequence). The CDR3 is CASSHPYRGGSYEQYF. For the CDR3, the DNA is TGTGCCAGCAGCCATCCATATCGAGGGGGCTCCTACGAGCAGTACTTC.

With respect to this clonotype: A junction end diverges from the germline sequence, so it may reflect a read error. The chain carries TRBV12-3 or TRBV12-4 and TRBJ2-2, with TRBD2 as a possible D gene (5 bases). This CDR3 has 14 residues. CDR3 in DNA: TGTGCCAGCAGTCCCCGTGAGAACACCGGGGAGCTGGTTTTT. This encodes CASSPRENTGELVF.

The sample holds many counts of this clonotype. The V gene is TRBV2, the J gene TRBJ2-5; 8 nucleotides match TRBD2. Germline V CDR1 and CDR2: SNHLY, FYNNEI. Unmatched junction bases numbered 8, after V lost 7 bases and J lost 4 bases. This CDR3 spans 14 amino acids. The CDR3 is CASNPNGGGETQYF. The DNA for the CDR3 is TGTGCCAGCAATCCCAACGGGGGGGGAGAGACCCAGTACTTC.

The rearrangement joins TRBV20-1 to TRBJ2-7; TRBD1 might be the D (6 bases). The germline CDR1 and CDR2 sequences are DFQATT and SNEGSKA (reference sequence). CDR3 length equals 18 residues. Trimming left V 0 bases short and J 0 bases short, with 21 bases between. CDR3 in DNA: TGCAGTGCTAGAGATACGGGCAGGGGAGCCAATAGCTCCTACGAGCAGTACTTC. It specifies CSARDTGRGANSSYEQYF.

This sequence joins TRBV6-1 and TRBJ2-1; D is possibly TRBD1 or TRBD2 (5 bases each). In germline, CDR1 is MNHNS, CDR2 SASEGT. The CDR3 runs 16 residues. Trimming pared 5 bases from V and 9 bases from J, leaving 23 bases between. CDR3 residues: CASSYGREIGSGEQFF. The CDR3 DNA is TGTGCCAGCAGTTACGGCAGGGAGATAGGATCCGGTGAGCAGTTCTTC.

About this clonotype: A read error is possible here, since a much larger clone lies one base away. The V gene is TRBV12-3 or TRBV12-4, the J gene TRBJ2-7; D is possibly TRBD2 (6 bases). CDR3 length: 13 amino acids. Trimming removed 2 bases from V and 6 bases from J, with 11 bases in between. The CDR3 spells CASSLRDFSEQYF. In nucleotides, the CDR3 is TGTGCCAGCAGTTTAAGGGACTTCTCCGAGCAGTACTTC.